Listed below are T cell receptor beta chains from one sample, sequenced in a study of blood T cell repertoires in COVID-19. Libraries were prepared by immunoSEQ multiplex PCR; TCRdb keeps only in-frame clonotypes and omits some of them. The sample lists some 150,000 clones; roughly 85% were seen once. Material for sequencing was peripheral blood. The receptor source for this set is a human donor with acute or convalescent COVID-19. The donor label of this sample is uncertain. Each CDR3 is given with its conserved first and last residue. Fields, in order: J gene, V gene, clone size, CDR3 protein. Size is omitted from some rows. Given values are once, few, many or a class for expanded clones.

j_call: TRBJ1-1
v_call: TRBV6-5
clone_size: NA
cdr3_aa: CASSYAGDYEAFF

j_call: TRBJ1-4
v_call: TRBV5-5
clone_size: NA
cdr3_aa: CASSPRTGLEEKLFF

j_call: TRBJ2-2
v_call: TRBV27
clone_size: NA
cdr3_aa: CASSFVVGQGQGAGELFF

j_call: TRBJ1-6
v_call: TRBV19
clone_size: NA
cdr3_aa: CASSIEVGQPNSPLHF

j_call: TRBJ1-4
v_call: TRBV2
clone_size: NA
cdr3_aa: CASRLDRVDEKLFF

j_call: TRBJ1-5
v_call: TRBV19
clone_size: NA
cdr3_aa: CASSMRNQPQHF

j_call: TRBJ2-1
v_call: TRBV4-3
clone_size: NA
cdr3_aa: CASSLGLAGDEQFF

j_call: TRBJ2-4
v_call: TRBV5-4
clone_size: NA
cdr3_aa: CASSLRRQENIQYF

j_call: TRBJ2-5
v_call: TRBV5-4
clone_size: once
cdr3_aa: CASRTREGQETQYF

j_call: TRBJ1-3
v_call: TRBV3-1/TRBV3-2
clone_size: NA
cdr3_aa: CASSQDLGQNSGNTIYF

j_call: TRBJ2-3
v_call: TRBV24-1
clone_size: NA
cdr3_aa: CATSDPGQGKDTQYF

j_call: TRBJ2-4
v_call: TRBV7-3
clone_size: NA
cdr3_aa: CASSVTGTDIQYF

j_call: TRBJ1-1
v_call: TRBV6-6
clone_size: NA
cdr3_aa: CASRRTGGTEAFF

j_call: TRBJ1-2
v_call: TRBV5-5
clone_size: NA
cdr3_aa: CASSLGPGTNYGYTF

j_call: TRBJ1-3
v_call: TRBV2
clone_size: NA
cdr3_aa: CASTETGVGNTIYF

j_call: TRBJ1-1
v_call: TRBV6-6
clone_size: NA
cdr3_aa: CASARREGTEAFF

j_call: TRBJ1-6
v_call: TRBV28
clone_size: NA
cdr3_aa: CASSLPGGVNSPLHF

j_call: TRBJ2-3
v_call: TRBV10-3
clone_size: NA
cdr3_aa: CAISEYREDTQYF

j_call: TRBJ2-3
v_call: TRBV3-1/TRBV3-2
clone_size: NA
cdr3_aa: CASSQDSGTRTDTQYF

j_call: TRBJ1-2
v_call: TRBV7-8
clone_size: NA
cdr3_aa: CASTGGAGWNYGYTF

j_call: TRBJ2-1
v_call: TRBV28
clone_size: NA
cdr3_aa: CASSPRDRLYNEQFF

j_call: TRBJ1-2
v_call: TRBV15
clone_size: NA
cdr3_aa: CATSRADTGFRFYGYTF

j_call: TRBJ1-3
v_call: TRBV5-4
clone_size: NA
cdr3_aa: CASSLDRGFGNTIYF

j_call: TRBJ1-1
v_call: TRBV5-1
clone_size: NA
cdr3_aa: CASSFGGGNEAFF

j_call: TRBJ1-5
v_call: TRBV2
clone_size: NA
cdr3_aa: CASSGIRRTVSNQPQHF

j_call: TRBJ2-5
v_call: TRBV12-3/TRBV12-4
clone_size: NA
cdr3_aa: CASSAGTRWTQYF

j_call: TRBJ2-4
v_call: TRBV10-3
clone_size: NA
cdr3_aa: CAIRDSRNIQYF

j_call: TRBJ1-5
v_call: TRBV6-5
clone_size: NA
cdr3_aa: CASTTTVTSNQPQHF

j_call: TRBJ1-2
v_call: TRBV4-2
clone_size: once
cdr3_aa: CASSQDLGAAPTYGYTF

j_call: TRBJ1-1
v_call: TRBV4-3
clone_size: NA
cdr3_aa: CASSQEPAGNTEAFF

j_call: TRBJ2-2
v_call: TRBV21-1
clone_size: NA
cdr3_aa: CASSKWDRNTGELFF

j_call: TRBJ2-5
v_call: TRBV3-1/TRBV3-2
clone_size: NA
cdr3_aa: CATTRETQYF

j_call: TRBJ2-5
v_call: TRBV27
clone_size: NA
cdr3_aa: CASSQGVLAGRLETQYF

j_call: TRBJ1-2
v_call: TRBV9
clone_size: NA
cdr3_aa: CASSPRQGVGYGYTF